The 29 T cell receptor beta chains below were found in one sample sequenced in a study of somatic mutations in cytotoxic T cells in rheumatoid arthritis. Profiled with immunoSEQ multiplex PCR; TCRdb holds only in-frame clones, not every one. The sample includes 20,000 to 25,000 clones, 65% to 85% of them seen just once. The sample was CD8+ T cells sorted from blood. The origin of the receptors is an adult with rheumatoid arthritis.

The V gene is TRBV6-6, the J gene TRBJ1-5, with a weak D call TRBD1 (5 bases). Germline V CDR1 and CDR2: MNHNY, SVGAGI (reference sequence). The CDR3 sequence is 12 residues long. Trimming removed 4 bases from V and 9 bases from J, with 10 bases in between. The CDR3 sequence: CASSSAGGPQHF. The CDR3 coding sequence is TGTGCCAGCAGTTCGGCCGGGGGGCCCCAGCATTTT.

The rearrangement links TRBV11-2 to TRBJ2-7; TRBD1 might be the D (6 bases). CDR1 and CDR2 from the germline V gene are SGHAT and FQNNGV. Deletions cut 6 bases from V and 2 bases from J, with 20 bases between. This CDR3 is built from 16 residues. The CDR3 DNA follows: TGTGCCAGCAGTCCTAGTAGCCCACAGGGAGCCTACGAGCAGTACTTC. It specifies CASSPSSPQGAYEQYF.

Only a few counts were recorded for this clone. The chain uses TRBV2 and TRBJ2-3; D is tentatively TRBD1 or TRBD2 (5 bases each). The CDR3 is 12 amino acids. Trimming removed 7 bases from V and 9 bases from J, with 14 bases in between. Germline assignment: CDR1 SNHLY and CDR2 FYNNEI. The CDR3 reads CASMGPRGTQYF. The CDR3, as DNA: TGTGCCAGCATGGGGCCCAGAGGGACGCAGTATTTT.

The chain couples TRBV6-5 to TRBJ1-3; D remains unclear. Germline-derived CDR1 and CDR2 are MNHEY and SVGAGI. The CDR3 has 16 residues. V gave up 0 bases and J gave up 3 bases, with 12 bases separating them. This CDR3 reads CASSYSGQTFGNTIYF. The CDR3 nucleotides are TGTGCCAGCAGTTACTCGGGTCAGACCTTTGGAAACACCATATATTTT.

The rearrangement joins TRBV10-3 to TRBJ2-5; 10 bases are a match to TRBD2. V lost 2 bases to trimming and J lost 7 bases; unmatched junction nucleotides: 10. Germline V gives CDR1 ENHRY, CDR2 SYGVKD. This CDR3 contains 16 residues. The CDR3 here is CAISEEASGRVGTQYF. In nucleotides, the CDR3 is TGTGCCATCAGTGAGGAGGCTAGCGGGAGAGTTGGGACCCAGTACTTC.

The chain is built from TRBV6-6 and TRBJ1-1; possible D gene TRBD1, 5 bases. The germline V gene has CDR1 MNHNY and CDR2 SVGAGI (reference sequence). Deletions cut 2 bases from V and 0 bases from J, with 13 bases between. The CDR3 length is 16 residues. The CDR3 spells CASSYQGAGMNTEAFF. In DNA form, the CDR3 reads TGTGCCAGCAGTTACCAGGGTGCAGGGATGAACACTGAAGCTTTCTTT.

This rearrangement joins TRBV27 to TRBJ2-7; tentatively, D is TRBD2 (5 bases). Trimming removed 6 bases from V and 2 bases from J, with 14 bases in between. This CDR3 contains 14 residues. The germline V gene has CDR1 MNHEY and CDR2 SMNVEV (reference sequence). CDR3 nucleotide sequence: TGTGCCAGCAGCCAGGCCCCGGAGGCCTACGAGCAGTACTTC. Protein: CASSQAPEAYEQYF.

The rearrangement uses TRBV25-1 and TRBJ1-5; D might be TRBD1 (5 bases). The V gene's germline CDR1 is MGHDK and CDR2 SYGVNS. Trimming took off 7 bases at V and 1 base at J, with 11 bases between the two ends. There are 14 residues in the CDR3. In DNA, the CDR3 is TGTGCCAGCAAGGGTCGGGGGAGCAATCAGCCCCAGCATTTT. The encoded protein is CASKGRGSNQPQHF.

The chain has TRBV10-1 and TRBJ1-4; unclear D gene. This CDR3 region has 14 residues. V was pared by 3 bases and J by 3 bases, with 8 bases between. The germline V gene has CDR1 WNHNN and CDR2 SYGVQD (reference sequence). CDR3 DNA: TGCGCCAGCAGTGAAGGAGATGCTAATGAAAAACTGTTTTTT. It translates to CASSEGDANEKLFF.

The chain has TRBV7-6 and TRBJ1-3; TRBD1 matches at 7 bases. CDR1 is SGHVS and CDR2 is FNYEAQ in the germline V gene. CDR3 length: 16 residues. J gave up 4 bases and V 5 bases, and 11 bases lay outside the gene matches. The CDR3, as DNA: TGTGCCAGCAGCCTCGGGACAGCGGGTGGGGGAAACACCATATATTTT. It yields the protein CASSLGTAGGGNTIYF.

This clone was found once. The chain employs TRBV30 and TRBJ2-1, with D possibly TRBD2 on 6 matching bases. Germline V lookup: CDR1 GTSNPN, CDR2 SVGIG (reference sequence). The CDR3 extends over 13 amino acids. The V gene lost 0 bases and the J gene lost 9 bases, with 12 bases spanning the gap. The CDR3 region has the DNA TGTGCCTGGAGTGTCGTGGCGGGACGTGAGCAGTTCTTC. Translating it yields CAWSVVAGREQFF. Full variable domain (rest looked up from reference TRBV30 and TRBJ2-1): SQTIHQWPATLVQPVGSPLSLECTVEGTSNPNLYWYRQAAGRGLQLLFYSVGIGQISSEVPQNLSASRPQDRQFILSSKKLLLSDSGFYLCAWSVVAGREQFFGPGTRLTVL.

In regard to this clone: A junction boundary mismatches the germline segment, possibly from a read error. The chain uses TRBV7-7 and TRBJ2-2, with TRBD1 as a possible D gene (6 bases). This CDR3 is 13 amino acids long. Germline loops: CDR1 SSHAT, CDR2 FNYEAQ (reference sequence). For the CDR3, the DNA is TGTGCTAGCAGCTTAAGGGGGACCGGGGAGCTGTTTTTT. Protein: CASSLRGTGELFF.

The chain has TRBV7-8 and TRBJ1-4; D gene unclear. The V end lost 5 bases, the J end lost 4 bases, and 11 bases lay between the germline ends. Germline CDR1 reads SGHVS; CDR2 reads FQNEAQ. The CDR3 runs to 14 residues. The CDR3 DNA follows: TGTGCCAGCAGCCTATTGGGCTTTAATGAAAAACTGTTTTTT. It is translated as CASSLLGFNEKLFF.

The chain employs TRBV6-4 and TRBJ1-2, with TRBD1 as a possible D gene (5 bases). In germline, CDR1 is MRHNA, CDR2 SNTAGT. The CDR3 runs to 13 residues. V dropped 6 bases and J dropped 4 bases, with 12 bases sitting between them. The CDR3 sequence is CASRPDGTYGYTF. The CDR3, as DNA: TGTGCCAGCAGGCCGGACGGGACCTATGGCTACACCTTC.

V usage is TRBV10-2 and J usage is TRBJ2-6; 7 bases map to TRBD1. Germline CDR1 WSHSY, CDR2 SAAADI. The CDR3 has 17 amino acids. V dropped 4 bases and J dropped 0; count of bases not matched to a gene: 6. CDR3 region: CASSGGTESSGANVLTF. In DNA, the CDR3 is TGCGCCAGCAGTGGAGGGACAGAGAGCTCTGGGGCCAACGTCCTGACTTTC.

This chain uses TRBV12-5 with TRBJ1-2, with 7 bases fitting TRBD1. The CDR3 extends over 18 amino acids. Germline-derived CDR1 and CDR2 are LGHNT and FRNRAP. J was trimmed by 2 bases and V by 3 bases; bases with no gene match: 15. The DNA for the CDR3 is TGTGCTAGTGGTTTTTCCCTACCAGGGGGTCAAGACAACTATGGCTACACCTTC. It specifies CASGFSLPGGQDNYGYTF.

V is TRBV7-6 and J is TRBJ2-1; tentative D call: TRBD2 (6 bases). The ends were cut back, 1 base at V and 0 bases at J, with 10 bases in the middle. Germline V CDR1 and CDR2: SGHVS, FNYEAQ. The CDR3 contains 16 residues. CDR3 nucleotides: TGTGCCAGCAGCTTAGTGGGGCGGGACTCCTACAATGAGCAGTTCTTC. As protein: CASSLVGRDSYNEQFF.

The chain links TRBV6-1 to TRBJ2-1; 10 nucleotides line up with TRBD2. Per the germline V gene, CDR1 is MNHNS and CDR2 is SASEGT. The CDR3 consists of 15 residues. With 2 bases clipped from V and 3 bases from J, the junction kept 1 base outside the gene matches. The CDR3: CASSEKRGGYNEQFF. The CDR3 DNA follows: TGTGCCAGCAGTGAAAAGCGGGGGGGCTACAATGAGCAGTTCTTC.

This chain joins TRBV7-6 and TRBJ2-7; TRBD2 matches at 11 bases. Germline V CDR1 and CDR2: SGHVS, FNYEAQ. The ends lost 1 base at V and 3 bases at J; junction bases unmatched: 2. This CDR3 is 15 amino acids long. CDR3 nucleotides: TGTGCCAGCAGCTTAGAGACTAGCGGGGTCTACGAGCAGTACTTC. Its protein is CASSLETSGVYEQYF.

V usage is TRBV6-6 and J usage is TRBJ1-2; the match to TRBD1 covers 10 bases. The junction had 6 bases not matched to a gene; V was cut back by 2 bases and J by 6 bases. CDR3 length equals 15 residues. Germline CDR1 reads MNHNY; CDR2 reads SVGAGI (reference sequence). The CDR3 region has the DNA TGTGCCAGCAGTTACGCCGGGACAGGGGTGAATGGCTACACCTTC. Amino acids: CASSYAGTGVNGYTF.

The CDR3 DNA follows: TGTGCCAGCAGTGACACTACGACAGTAAATCCAGATACGCAGTATTTT. It encodes CASSDTTTVNPDTQYF. The chain has TRBV6-1 and TRBJ2-3; TRBD1 might be the D (5 bases). Per the germline V gene, CDR1 is MNHNS and CDR2 is SASEGT. V lost 3 bases and J lost 4, with 17 bases in between. This CDR3 is built from 16 residues.

This sequence joins TRBV11-2 and TRBJ2-7; D not certain. Trimming took 3 bases from V and 1 from J, leaving 13 bases between them. The CDR3 has 15 residues. Germline V gives CDR1 SGHAT, CDR2 FQNNGV. The CDR3 reads CASSLEGVPSYEQYF. In DNA form, the CDR3 reads TGTGCCAGCAGCTTGGAAGGCGTCCCATCCTACGAGCAGTACTTC.

The V gene is TRBV30, the J gene TRBJ1-4, with 7 bases matching TRBD1. Germline V gene lookup returns CDR1 GTSNPN and CDR2 SVGIG (reference sequence). This CDR3 spans 13 amino acids. V was clipped by 3 bases and J by 6 bases; unmatched bases: 4. The CDR3 nucleotides read TGTGCCTGGAGCGACGGACAGGATGAAAAACTGTTTTTT. It specifies CAWSDGQDEKLFF. The full variable domain, its missing parts supplied by reference TRBV30 and TRBJ1-4, is SQTIHQWPATLVQPVGSPLSLECTVEGTSNPNLYWYRQAAGRGLQLLFYSVGIGQISSEVPQNLSASRPQDRQFILSSKKLLLSDSGFYLCAWSDGQDEKLFFGSGTQLSVL.

This chain links TRBV6-5 with TRBJ2-3, with D perhaps matching TRBD1 (6 bases). The CDR3 consists of 15 residues. The germline V gene encodes CDR1 MNHEY and CDR2 SVGAGI. Between the trimmed V and J ends, which lost 0 bases and 5 bases, there was a span of 12 bases. CDR3 nucleotide sequence: TGTGCCAGCAGTTACTCCAACAGGGTTATAGATACGCAGTATTTT. This sequence encodes CASSYSNRVIDTQYF.

This clone was found once. The chain joins TRBV27 to TRBJ1-5, with D possibly TRBD1 on 5 matching bases. CDR1 is MNHEY and CDR2 is SMNVEV in the germline V gene (reference sequence). V was clipped by 7 bases and J by 3 bases, with 10 bases between them. There are 13 residues in the CDR3. The CDR3 DNA is TGTGCCAGCATGGGGGGGTTCAATCAGCCCCAGCATTTT. This gives the protein CASMGGFNQPQHF.

V is TRBV5-1 and J is TRBJ1-1; D unclear. Trimming took 0 bases from V and 5 from J, leaving 8 bases between them. The CDR3 loop spans 13 amino acids. Germline values: CDR1 SGHRS, CDR2 YFSETQ. CDR3 sequence: CASSLADKTEAFF. CDR3 nucleotide sequence: TGCGCCAGCAGCTTGGCTGACAAAACTGAAGCTTTCTTT.

The chain combines TRBV7-8 with TRBJ1-2; D gene unclear. The V end was cut by 5 bases, the J end by 2 bases, with 21 bases between. Germline CDR1 SGHVS, CDR2 FQNEAQ. The CDR3 runs to 17 residues. CDR3 DNA: TGTGCCAGCAGCGCGACGACACCTGGGCAGCTGAACTATGGCTACACCTTC. Residues: CASSATTPGQLNYGYTF.

This sequence joins TRBV18 and TRBJ2-2; D not certain. V was pared by 0 bases and J by 7 bases, with 6 bases between. Germline assignment: CDR1 KGHSH and CDR2 LQKENI. This CDR3 has 13 amino acids. The DNA for the CDR3 is TGTGCCAGCTCACCACCGGAAAACGGGGAGCTGTTTTTT. As protein: CASSPPENGELFF.

CDR3 protein: CASSFIGFASTDTQYF. The CDR3 DNA follows: TGTGCCAGCAGTTTCATTGGCTTCGCTAGCACAGATACGCAGTATTTT. The rearrangement links TRBV27 to TRBJ2-3; D gene unclear. In germline, CDR1 is MNHEY, CDR2 SMNVEV (reference sequence). V was pared by 3 bases and J by 0 bases, with 13 bases between. CDR3 size: 16 residues.